Each of the 30 T cell receptor beta chains below was sequenced from the same sample in a study of shared clonotypes between healthy human individuals. TCRdb keeps only in-frame clones here, not all; method: immunoSEQ multiplex PCR. The sample carries some 2,500,000 clones, about 90% recorded once. The sequenced sample consisted of naive CD4+ T cells from PBMCs. The sample's subset: CD45RA+ positively selected. The receptors derive from a man aged 18 to 30 in good health. Some clones in this sample may be carry-over from other donors' samples.

The chain carries TRBV14 and TRBJ1-3; D might be TRBD1 (5 bases). The CDR3 contains 16 residues. The germline V and J ends were trimmed by 3 bases and 0 bases, with 12 bases remaining between them. The germline V gene has CDR1 SGHDN and CDR2 FVKESK. The CDR3 sequence: CASSHLRVASGNTIYF. CDR3 bases: TGTGCCAGCAGCCACCTCAGGGTAGCCTCTGGAAACACCATATATTTT.

The chain is built from TRBV5-1 and TRBJ1-1; a possible D gene is TRBD1 (5 bases). The CDR3 is made up of 15 amino acids. The V and J ends lost 0 bases and 6 bases respectively, with 15 bases between them. The germline V gene encodes CDR1 SGHRS and CDR2 YFSETQ. In nucleotides, the CDR3 is TGCGCCAGCAGCTTGGACGGGGGAGCCAACGCTGAAGCTTTCTTT. Protein sequence: CASSLDGGANAEAFF.

This clone was seen once. The rearrangement links TRBV5-4 to TRBJ2-1; 7 nucleotides align to TRBD2. The ends lost 0 bases at V and 5 bases at J; junction bases unmatched: 8. Germline V CDR1 and CDR2: SGHNT, YYREEE (reference sequence). This CDR3 comprises 16 residues. Written as DNA, the CDR3 is TGTGCCAGCAGCTTGGTTGTGGGGACTATAGACAATGAGCAGTTCTTC. Translating gives CASSLVVGTIDNEQFF.

The chain employs TRBV5-6 and TRBJ1-3, with TRBD1 as a possible D gene (6 bases). V gave up 0 bases and J gave up 5 bases, with 12 bases separating them. There are 15 residues in the CDR3. Germline loops: CDR1 SGHDT, CDR2 YYEEEE. In nucleotides, the CDR3 is TGTGCCAGCAGCTTGGGGGACACTGGAAGAAACACCATATATTTT. This codes for CASSLGDTGRNTIYF.

The rearrangement joins TRBV19 to TRBJ2-5; 7 bases match TRBD2. The trim removed 1 base at V and 1 base at J, leaving 3 bases unmatched. CDR1 LNHDA and CDR2 SQIVND come from the germline V gene (reference sequence). The CDR3 is 15 amino acids. The CDR3 DNA is TGTGCCAGTAGTATAGTCCCTAGCGGCCAAGAGACCCAGTACTTC. It is translated as CASSIVPSGQETQYF.

To note about this clone: This specimen includes other DNA sequences encoding the same CDR3. V gene TRBV28 combines with J gene TRBJ1-1; tentatively, D is TRBD1 (5 bases). The CDR3 sequence is 14 residues long. V lost 4 bases to trimming and J lost 4 bases, with 13 bases between them. CDR1 and CDR2 from the germline V gene are MDHEN and SYDVKM. The CDR3 spells CASSSGGASTEAFF. In DNA form, the CDR3 reads TGTGCCAGCAGTTCCGGAGGGGCGAGCACTGAAGCTTTCTTT. Filled out from reference TRBV28 and TRBJ1-1, the complete variable domain reads DVKVTQSSRYLVKRTGEKVFLECVQDMDHENMFWYRQDPGLGLRLIYFSYDVKMKEKGDIPEGYSVSREKKERFSLILESASTNQTSMYLCASSSGGASTEAFFGQGTRLTVV.

The chain employs TRBV5-1 and TRBJ2-3; the D gene is possibly TRBD1 (6 bases). CDR3 size: 15 residues. CDR1 and CDR2 (germline): SGHRS, YFSETQ. The V gene lost 4 bases and the J gene lost 2 bases, with 14 bases spanning the gap. Here the CDR3 DNA reads TGCGCCAGCAGCGGATGGACAGAGACCACAGATACGCAGTATTTT. It translates to CASSGWTETTDTQYF.

The chain links TRBV6-5 to TRBJ1-5; D may be TRBD1 (6 bases). This CDR3 spans 14 amino acids. Germline V gene data show CDR1 as MNHEY and CDR2 as SVGAGI. V lost 1 base and J 9 bases, leaving 13 bases between the germline ends. CDR3: CASSYYAKGGPQHF. The CDR3 nucleotides read TGTGCCAGCAGTTACTACGCCAAGGGGGGGCCCCAGCATTTT.

In its sample, this clone was seen a few times. The chain joins TRBV28 to TRBJ1-5, with D unclear. The V end lost 5 bases, the J end lost 11 bases, and 10 bases lay between the germline ends. This CDR3 has 11 residues. CDR1 MDHEN and CDR2 SYDVKM come from the germline V gene. CDR3 coding DNA: TGTGCCAGCAGTCGAACCAATACCCAGCATTTT. This gives the protein CASSRTNTQHF.

The chain joins TRBV30 to TRBJ2-2; D gene uncertain. This CDR3 contains 15 residues. The V gene lost 1 base and the J gene lost 5 bases, with 14 bases spanning the gap. Germline values: CDR1 GTSNPN, CDR2 SVGIG (reference sequence). The CDR3 region is CAWSGSSLRTGELFF. For the CDR3, the DNA is TGTGCCTGGAGTGGGTCTAGTCTTAGGACCGGGGAGCTGTTTTTT. The entire variable domain, with the rest obtained from reference TRBV30 and TRBJ2-2, is as follows: SQTIHQWPATLVQPVGSPLSLECTVEGTSNPNLYWYRQAAGRGLQLLFYSVGIGQISSEVPQNLSASRPQDRQFILSSKKLLLSDSGFYLCAWSGSSLRTGELFFGEGSRLTVL.

The rearrangement uses TRBV10-3 and TRBJ2-6; TRBD1 is a possible D gene (6 bases). CDR3 length equals 16 residues. CDR1 is ENHRY and CDR2 is SYGVKD in the germline V gene. V was clipped by 7 bases and J by 2 bases, with 15 bases between them. The DNA of the CDR3 is TGTGCCATCACCACCGGCAGGGGTGCTGGGGCCAACGTCCTGACTTTC. Amino acid sequence: CAITTGRGAGANVLTF.

The genes are TRBV11-2 and TRBJ1-1; 9 positions agree with TRBD1. The CDR3 extends over 14 amino acids. V lost 5 bases and J lost 6; bases outside the gene matches: 7. Germline CDR1 is SGHAT and CDR2 is FQNNGV. The CDR3 loop is CASSPGQGIAEAFF. CDR3 in DNA: TGTGCCAGCAGCCCGGGACAGGGTATCGCTGAAGCTTTCTTT.

The chain has TRBV6-1 and TRBJ2-1; D is ambiguous. Germline V gene data show CDR1 as MNHNS and CDR2 as SASEGT. The CDR3 has 15 residues. With 6 bases removed from V and 0 bases from J, the gap between germline ends came to 12 bases. The CDR3 DNA follows: TGTGCCAGCAGGGCTCGCGGAATCTCCTACAATGAGCAGTTCTTC. Translating gives CASRARGISYNEQFF.

This sequence joins TRBV5-1 and TRBJ2-1, with D maybe TRBD2 (6 bases). Deletions cut 0 bases from V and 6 bases from J, with 10 bases between. CDR1 and CDR2 (germline): SGHRS, YFSETQ. CDR3 size: 14 residues. CDR3 nucleotide sequence: TGCGCCAGCAGCTTGGAATACGGGGGCAATGAGCAGTTCTTC. Residues: CASSLEYGGNEQFF.

The CDR3: CASSQDWTHIYEQYF. CDR3 nucleotides: TGCGCCAGCAGCCAAGATTGGACTCACATCTACGAGCAGTACTTC. The J gene is TRBJ2-7, the V gene TRBV4-3; tentative D call: TRBD2 (5 bases). The CDR3 runs to 15 residues. V was clipped by 0 bases and J by 3 bases, with 12 bases between them. The V gene's germline CDR1 is LGHNA and CDR2 YSLEER.

This clone was seen a few times. V and J are TRBV30 and TRBJ1-1; D remains ambiguous. The CDR3 contains 12 residues. V lost 5 bases and J 0 bases, leaving 7 bases between the germline ends. Per the germline V gene, CDR1 is GTSNPN and CDR2 is SVGIG (reference sequence). The CDR3 loop reads CAWSFMNTEAFF. DNA of the CDR3: TGTGCCTGGTCGTTTATGAACACTGAAGCTTTCTTT.

The rearrangement links TRBV11-2 to TRBJ2-5; 8 bases are a match to TRBD2. Germline V gene data show CDR1 as SGHAT and CDR2 as FQNNGV. CDR3 length: 15 residues. The J segment lost 4 bases and the V segment lost 8 bases, leaving 12 bases of the junction unmatched. The CDR3 here is CASAPVPGGGETQYF. In nucleotides, the CDR3 is TGTGCCAGCGCTCCCGTCCCGGGGGGGGGAGAGACCCAGTACTTC.

The chain uses TRBV7-3 and TRBJ2-3, with a tentative D call TRBD2 (5 bases). V was shortened by 2 bases and J by 8 bases, with 8 bases between the two germline ends. The germline CDR1 and CDR2 sequences are SGHTA and FQGTGA. The CDR3 sequence is 12 residues long. CDR3 amino acids: CASSLDYGTQYF. The CDR3 nucleotides read TGTGCCAGCAGCTTAGACTACGGTACGCAGTATTTT.

The chain recombines TRBV4-2 with TRBJ2-7; no clear D gene. This CDR3 is 14 amino acids long. V lost 3 bases to trimming and J lost 3 bases, with 12 bases between them. Germline loops: CDR1 LGHNA, CDR2 YNFKEQ. Here the CDR3 DNA reads TGTGCCAGCAGCCACGCGTCTCCTATCTACGAGCAGTACTTC. Translating gives CASSHASPIYEQYF.

The chain couples TRBV5-8 to TRBJ1-5, with TRBD1 identical over 10 bases. Trimming at V came to 2 bases and at J to 4 bases, leaving 6 bases not matched to a gene. This CDR3 comprises 16 residues. Germline CDR1 and CDR2: SGHTS and YDEGEE. Here the CDR3 reads CASSLIPGQGNQPQHF. In DNA form, the CDR3 reads TGTGCCAGCAGCTTAATACCGGGACAGGGGAATCAGCCCCAGCATTTT.

V gene TRBV19 combines with J gene TRBJ1-4; a weak D match, TRBD1 (5 bases). The V end lost 8 bases, the J end lost 4 bases, and 14 bases lay between the germline ends. CDR3 length: 14 residues. Germline CDR1 reads LNHDA; CDR2 reads SQIVND (reference sequence). The CDR3 DNA follows: TGTGCCAGTGGCCGGGACCTACTTAATGAAAAACTGTTTTTT. Protein: CASGRDLLNEKLFF.

This clone occurred once. The rearrangement joins TRBV27 to TRBJ2-3; 7 positions agree with TRBD2. From germline, CDR1 is MNHEY and CDR2 SMNVEV (reference sequence). The trim removed 2 bases at V and 0 bases at J, leaving 2 bases unmatched. The CDR3 is made up of 15 amino acids. The CDR3 here is CASSLRGGSTDTQYF. CDR3 DNA: TGTGCCAGCAGTTTACGCGGGGGAAGCACAGATACGCAGTATTTT.

Only a few counts were recorded for this clone. This chain links TRBV7-9 with TRBJ1-1; possibly TRBD1 for D (6 bases). The CDR3 totals 16 residues. Trimming removed 1 base from V and 4 bases from J, with 16 bases in between. Germline V gene data show CDR1 as SEHNR and CDR2 as FQNEAQ (reference sequence). The CDR3 region is CASSLDGGLRATEAFF. The CDR3 DNA reads TGTGCCAGCAGCTTAGATGGGGGCTTGAGGGCCACTGAAGCTTTCTTT.

The chain joins TRBV19 to TRBJ2-3, with 16 bases matching TRBD2. The J segment lost 10 bases and the V segment lost 4 bases, leaving 5 bases of the junction unmatched. The CDR3 has 15 amino acids. The germline V gene has CDR1 LNHDA and CDR2 SQIVND (reference sequence). The CDR3 DNA sequence: TGTGCCAGTAGTACGGGACTAGCGGGAGGGAGGGCGCAGTATTTT. Translating it yields CASSTGLAGGRAQYF.

The chain carries TRBV28 and TRBJ1-1; tentatively, D is TRBD1 (5 bases). Germline values: CDR1 MDHEN, CDR2 SYDVKM. The CDR3 is made up of 14 amino acids. V shed 5 bases and J shed 4 bases, with 14 bases lying between them. DNA of the CDR3: TGTGCCAGCAGTGCCCCCGGGACGAGCACTGAAGCTTTCTTT. Translation: CASSAPGTSTEAFF.

The V gene is TRBV7-9, the J gene TRBJ1-2, with a weak D call TRBD1 (6 bases). This CDR3 has 14 residues. Germline V gene data show CDR1 as SEHNR and CDR2 as FQNEAQ (reference sequence). V was clipped by 5 bases and J by 5 bases, with 15 bases between them. The CDR3 nucleotides are TGTGCCAGCAGCCCGCAACAGGGCCCATATGGCTACACCTTC. Amino acid sequence: CASSPQQGPYGYTF.

V and J are TRBV6-6 and TRBJ1-1; TRBD1 is a possible D gene (6 bases). Deletions cut 4 bases from V and 3 bases from J, with 12 bases between. Germline CDR1 is MNHNY and CDR2 is SVGAGI (reference sequence). There are 14 residues in the CDR3. CDR3 loop: CASSFGGGDTEAFF. The CDR3 nucleotides read TGTGCCAGCAGTTTTGGGGGCGGGGACACTGAAGCTTTCTTT.

The genes are TRBV5-1 and TRBJ2-3; 7 bases align to TRBD1. The CDR3 has 15 residues. V lost 4 bases to trimming and J lost 1 base; unmatched junction nucleotides: 6. Per the germline V gene, CDR1 is SGHRS and CDR2 is YFSETQ. DNA for the CDR3: TGCGCCAGCAGCCTGCAAACAGGGGGCACAGATACGCAGTATTTT. Protein sequence: CASSLQTGGTDTQYF.

The chain links TRBV4-3 to TRBJ2-7, with 7 bases fitting TRBD2. The CDR3 has 16 amino acids. The germline CDR1 and CDR2 sequences are LGHNA and YSLEER. V was clipped by 0 bases and J by 3 bases; unmatched bases: 8. Written as DNA, the CDR3 is TGCGCCAGCAGCCAAGATCGGCGGGAGCCACGCTACGAGCAGTACTTC. Its translation: CASSQDRREPRYEQYF.

This chain links TRBV5-6 with TRBJ1-5; 8 positions match TRBD1. Germline V lookup: CDR1 SGHDT, CDR2 YYEEEE. With V trimmed by 7 bases and J by 3 bases, 18 bases remained unmatched. The CDR3 loop spans 18 amino acids. CDR3 loop: CASSQGATSPLLNQPQHF. Here the CDR3 DNA reads TGTGCCAGCTCCCAGGGGGCAACCTCCCCACTCCTCAATCAGCCCCAGCATTTT.